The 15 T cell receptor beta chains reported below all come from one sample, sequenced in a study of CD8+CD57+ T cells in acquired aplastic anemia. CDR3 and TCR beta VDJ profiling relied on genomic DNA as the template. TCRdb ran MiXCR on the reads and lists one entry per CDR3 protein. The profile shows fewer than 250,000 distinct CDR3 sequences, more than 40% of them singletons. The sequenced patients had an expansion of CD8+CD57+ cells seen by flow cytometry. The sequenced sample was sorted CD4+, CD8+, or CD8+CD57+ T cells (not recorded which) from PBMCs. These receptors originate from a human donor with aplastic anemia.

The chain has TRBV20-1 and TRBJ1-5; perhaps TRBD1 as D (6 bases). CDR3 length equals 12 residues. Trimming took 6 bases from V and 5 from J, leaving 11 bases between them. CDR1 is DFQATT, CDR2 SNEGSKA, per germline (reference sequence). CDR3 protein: CSATGPDQPQHF. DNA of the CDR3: TGCAGTGCCACAGGGCCGGATCAGCCCCAGCATTTT.

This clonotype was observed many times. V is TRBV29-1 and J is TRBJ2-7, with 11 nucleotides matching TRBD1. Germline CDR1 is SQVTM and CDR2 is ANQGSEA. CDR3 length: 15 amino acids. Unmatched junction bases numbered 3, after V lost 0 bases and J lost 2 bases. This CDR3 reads CSVEEGDRGTYEQYF. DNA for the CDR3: TGCAGCGTTGAAGAAGGGGACAGGGGGACCTACGAGCAGTACTTC.

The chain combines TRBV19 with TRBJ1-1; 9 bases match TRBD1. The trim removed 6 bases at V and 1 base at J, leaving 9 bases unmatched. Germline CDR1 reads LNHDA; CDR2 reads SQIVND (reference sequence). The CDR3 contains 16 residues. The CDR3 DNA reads TGTGCCAGTAGAGGAACTGAGGGACAGGGGAACACTGAAGCTTTCTTT. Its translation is CASRGTEGQGNTEAFF.

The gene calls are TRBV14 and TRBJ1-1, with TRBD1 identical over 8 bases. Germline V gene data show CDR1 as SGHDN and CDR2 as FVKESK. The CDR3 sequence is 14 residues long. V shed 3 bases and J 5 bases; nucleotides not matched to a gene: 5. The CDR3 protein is CASSHGQGWTEAFF. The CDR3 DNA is TGTGCCAGCAGCCACGGACAGGGTTGGACTGAAGCTTTCTTT.

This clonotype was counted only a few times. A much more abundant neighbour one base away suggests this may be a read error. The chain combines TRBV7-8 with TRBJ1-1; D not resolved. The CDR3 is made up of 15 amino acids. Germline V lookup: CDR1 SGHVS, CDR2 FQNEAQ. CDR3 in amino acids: CASSLSVGTNTKAFF. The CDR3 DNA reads TGTGCCAGCAGCTTATCGGTGGGAACGAACACTAAAGCTTTCTTT.

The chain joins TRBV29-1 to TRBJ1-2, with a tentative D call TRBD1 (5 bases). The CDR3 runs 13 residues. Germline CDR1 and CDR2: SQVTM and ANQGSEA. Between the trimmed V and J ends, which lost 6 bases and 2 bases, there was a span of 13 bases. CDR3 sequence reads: CSVGQGINYGYTF. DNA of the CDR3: TGCAGCGTGGGGCAGGGCATAAACTATGGCTACACCTTC.

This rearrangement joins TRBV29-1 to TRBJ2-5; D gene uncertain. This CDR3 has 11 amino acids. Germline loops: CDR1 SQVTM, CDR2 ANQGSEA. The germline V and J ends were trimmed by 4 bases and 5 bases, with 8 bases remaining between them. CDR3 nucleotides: TGCAGCGTTGTGGGGTTGGAGACCCAGTACTTC. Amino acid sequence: CSVVGLETQYF.

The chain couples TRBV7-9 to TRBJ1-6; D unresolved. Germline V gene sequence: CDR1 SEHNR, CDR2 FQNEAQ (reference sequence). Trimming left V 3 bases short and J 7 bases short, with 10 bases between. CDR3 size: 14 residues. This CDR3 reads CASSFLGGNSPLHF. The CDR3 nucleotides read TGTGCCAGCAGCTTCCTGGGCGGAAATTCACCCCTCCACTTT.

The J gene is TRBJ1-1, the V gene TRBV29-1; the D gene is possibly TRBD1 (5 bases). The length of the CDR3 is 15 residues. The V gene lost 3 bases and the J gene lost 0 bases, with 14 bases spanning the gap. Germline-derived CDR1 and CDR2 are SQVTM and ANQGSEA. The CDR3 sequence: CSVDRRVGVNTEAFF. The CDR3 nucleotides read TGCAGCGTTGATAGGAGGGTGGGGGTGAACACTGAAGCTTTCTTT.

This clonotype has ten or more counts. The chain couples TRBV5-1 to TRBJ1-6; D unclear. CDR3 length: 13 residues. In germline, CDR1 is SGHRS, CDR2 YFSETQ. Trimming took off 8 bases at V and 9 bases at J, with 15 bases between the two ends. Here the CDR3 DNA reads TGCGCCAGTACTAGCTGGGTGGGTTCACCCCTCCACTTT. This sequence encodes CASTSWVGSPLHF.

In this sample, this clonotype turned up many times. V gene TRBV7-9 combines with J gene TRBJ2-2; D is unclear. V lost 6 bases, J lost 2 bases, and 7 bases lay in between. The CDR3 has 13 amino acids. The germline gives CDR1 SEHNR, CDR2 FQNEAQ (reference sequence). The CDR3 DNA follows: TGTGCCAGCAGATCGATCAACACCGGGGAGCTGTTTTTT. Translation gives CASRSINTGELFF.

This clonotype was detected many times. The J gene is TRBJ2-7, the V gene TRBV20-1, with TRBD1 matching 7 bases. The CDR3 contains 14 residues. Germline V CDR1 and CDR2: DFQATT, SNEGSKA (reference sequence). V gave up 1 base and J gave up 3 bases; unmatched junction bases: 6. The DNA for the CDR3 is TGCAGTGCTAGAGGGGACAGAACCTACTACGAGCAGTACTTC. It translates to CSARGDRTYYEQYF.

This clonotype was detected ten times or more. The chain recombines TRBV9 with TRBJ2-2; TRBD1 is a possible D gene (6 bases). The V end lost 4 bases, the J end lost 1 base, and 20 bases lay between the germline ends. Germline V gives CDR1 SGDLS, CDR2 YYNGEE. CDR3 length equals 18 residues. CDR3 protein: CASSPPSVEQGNTGELFF. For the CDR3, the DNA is TGTGCCAGCAGCCCCCCAAGTGTGGAACAGGGGAACACCGGGGAGCTGTTTTTT.

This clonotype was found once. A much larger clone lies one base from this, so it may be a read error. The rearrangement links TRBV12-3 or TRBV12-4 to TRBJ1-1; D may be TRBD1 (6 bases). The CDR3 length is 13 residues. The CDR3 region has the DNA TGTACCAGCAGTTTAGGGAGGGGGACTGAAGCTTTCTTT. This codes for CTSSLGRGTEAFF.

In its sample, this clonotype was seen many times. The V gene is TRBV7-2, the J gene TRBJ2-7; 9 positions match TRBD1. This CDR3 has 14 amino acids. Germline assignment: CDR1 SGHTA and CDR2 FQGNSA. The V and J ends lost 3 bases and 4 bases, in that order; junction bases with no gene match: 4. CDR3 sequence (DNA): TGTGCCAGCAGCTTGTCCGGGACAGGGTACGAGCAGTACTTC. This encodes CASSLSGTGYEQYF.